The next 27 T cell receptor beta chains were all read from a single sample in a study of PD-L1 blockade in urothelial cancer (dated by TCRdb to about 2017). The protocol used for the library was the immunoSEQ multiplex PCR assay. TCRdb retrieved this table from immuneACCESS and kept in-frame rearrangements only. Not all clones are present; in checked studies, unresolved V genes account for under half, and no reason is known for the remainder. The sample yields roughly 32,000 clones; approximately 82% were counted once. The ten top clones hold 30% of the sample. Sequencing was performed on PBMCs, taken around atezolizumab (anti-PD-L1) treatment. The receptor set was obtained from a man aged 55 to 69 with urothelial cancer.

V is TRBV18 and J is TRBJ1-5; 7 nucleotides line up with TRBD1. The CDR3 extends over 13 amino acids. The V gene's germline CDR1 is KGHSH and CDR2 LQKENI. J lost 9 bases, V lost 4 bases, and 6 bases had no gene match. This chain's CDR3 is CASSQGAERPQHF. Written as DNA, the CDR3 is TGTGCCAGCTCACAGGGGGCTGAGAGGCCCCAGCATTTT.

The chain is built from TRBV7-9 and TRBJ1-6; TRBD1 is a possible D gene (6 bases). The CDR3 runs 14 residues. Germline-derived CDR1 and CDR2 are SEHNR and FQNEAQ (reference sequence). V was clipped by 7 bases and J by 7 bases, with 14 bases between them. CDR3 in amino acids: CASTADSENSPLHF. In DNA, the CDR3 is TGTGCCAGCACCGCGGACAGCGAGAATTCACCCCTCCACTTT.

The J gene is TRBJ2-2, the V gene TRBV12-5, with 9 bases that match TRBD1. V shed 7 bases and J 2 bases; nucleotides not matched to a gene: 5. The germline V gene has CDR1 LGHNT and CDR2 FRNRAP. CDR3 length: 15 residues. CDR3 sequence (DNA): TGTGCTAGTGCGCGGGGACAGGGTAACACCGGGGAGCTGTTTTTT. This translates into CASARGQGNTGELFF.

Only a few counts were recorded for this clone. V gene TRBV10-3 combines with J gene TRBJ1-2, with 8 bases identical to TRBD1. The CDR3 extends over 14 amino acids. In germline, CDR1 is ENHRY, CDR2 SYGVKD. V shed 3 bases and J 6 bases; nucleotides not matched to a gene: 6. Here the CDR3 DNA reads TGTGCCATCAGTGAACTGGGACAGGAGGATGGCTACACCTTC. Translated, it gives CAISELGQEDGYTF.

The chain has TRBV4-2 and TRBJ2-7; the match to TRBD2 covers 8 bases. Germline trimming cut 3 bases from V and 0 bases from J; bases unmatched to any gene: 4. Germline CDR1 reads LGHNA; CDR2 reads YNFKEQ. The CDR3 covers 15 residues. The CDR3 nucleotides are TGTGCCAGCAGCCAGGAGCGGGGGAGCTCCTACGAGCAGTACTTC. This sequence encodes CASSQERGSSYEQYF.

This chain links TRBV27 with TRBJ2-2; D is possibly TRBD1 (6 bases). Trimming shortened V by 2 bases and J by 9 bases, and 13 bases separated the two germline ends. In germline, CDR1 is MNHEY, CDR2 SMNVEV (reference sequence). This CDR3 comprises 14 residues. The CDR3 sequence: CASSLKGTTRELFF. CDR3 nucleotides: TGTGCCAGCAGTTTAAAAGGGACAACCCGGGAGCTGTTTTTT.

The CDR3 DNA follows: TGTGCCTGGAGTGTACTCCACAGAACCTACGAGCAGTACTTC. Translated, it gives CAWSVLHRTYEQYF. The rearrangement uses TRBV30 and TRBJ2-7; D is unresolved. The CDR3 sequence is 14 residues long. V was pared by 0 bases and J by 2 bases, with 11 bases between. Looked up from germline, CDR1 is GTSNPN and CDR2 is SVGIG (reference sequence).

V usage is TRBV30 and J usage is TRBJ1-4; 10 bases map to TRBD1. The germline V gene has CDR1 GTSNPN and CDR2 SVGIG (reference sequence). This CDR3 is 15 amino acids long. CDR3 sequence reads: CAMGDRGPTNEKLFF. CDR3 sequence (DNA): TGTGCAATGGGGGACAGGGGCCCAACTAATGAAAAACTGTTTTTT. Full variable domain (remainder filled in from reference TRBV30 and TRBJ1-4): SQTIHQWPATLVQPVGSPLSLECTVEGTSNPNLYWYRQAAGRGLQLLFYSVGIGQISSEVPQNLSASRPQDRQFILSSKKLLLSDSGFYLCAMGDRGPTNEKLFFGSGTQLSVL.

The gene calls are TRBV6-5 and TRBJ2-1, with D perhaps matching TRBD2 (6 bases). In germline, CDR1 is MNHEY, CDR2 SVGAGI. Trimming shortened V by 6 bases and J by 12 bases, and 15 bases separated the two germline ends. The CDR3 loop spans 12 amino acids. CDR3 in amino acids: CASRGTQGTQFF. CDR3 nucleotide sequence: TGTGCCAGCAGGGGGACTCAGGGAACGCAGTTCTTC.

The chain uses TRBV20-1 and TRBJ2-7, with D perhaps TRBD1 (6 bases). The germline CDR1 and CDR2 sequences are DFQATT and SNEGSKA (reference sequence). The V end was cut by 5 bases, the J end by 6 bases, with 11 bases between. The CDR3 has 11 amino acids. CDR3 residues: CSARTASEQYF. Written as DNA, the CDR3 is TGCAGTGCTCGGACAGCCTCCGAGCAGTACTTC.

This rearrangement joins TRBV5-6 to TRBJ2-3; D perhaps matches TRBD2 (5 bases). The CDR3 is 16 residues long. Germline values: CDR1 SGHDT, CDR2 YYEEEE. Trimming pared 4 bases from V and 0 bases from J, leaving 15 bases between. Here the CDR3 DNA reads TGTGCCAGCAGCGGCGGCGGGTTCTCGAGCACAGATACGCAGTATTTT. Amino acid sequence: CASSGGGFSSTDTQYF.

This sequence joins TRBV7-9 and TRBJ2-1; unclear D gene. The germline gives CDR1 SEHNR, CDR2 FQNEAQ (reference sequence). V lost 1 base and J 5 bases, leaving 3 bases between the germline ends. This CDR3 comprises 12 residues. The CDR3 here is CASSLGHNEQFF. CDR3 coding DNA: TGTGCCAGCAGCTTAGGGCACAATGAGCAGTTCTTC.

The chain links TRBV2 to TRBJ2-1; 9 nucleotides align to TRBD1. Germline values: CDR1 SNHLY, CDR2 FYNNEI. After removal of 9 bases from V and 2 bases from J, the junction contained 8 bases not matched to a gene. This CDR3 comprises 15 residues. This CDR3 is CASRRDRVTYNEQFF. The CDR3, as DNA: TGTGCCAGTCGCCGGGACAGGGTAACCTACAATGAGCAGTTCTTC.

CDR3 sequence reads: CATSPRSSGRTSYEQYF. The CDR3 coding sequence is TGTGCCACCAGCCCCCGTTCTAGCGGGAGGACCTCCTACGAGCAGTACTTC. V and J are TRBV15 and TRBJ2-7; 11 positions agree with TRBD2. This CDR3 region has 17 residues. V was clipped by 5 bases and J by 0 bases; unmatched bases: 9. Looked up from germline, CDR1 is LNHNV and CDR2 is YYDKDF (reference sequence).

The chain recombines TRBV19 with TRBJ2-2; D is perhaps TRBD1 (6 bases). Germline V gene lookup returns CDR1 LNHDA and CDR2 SQIVND (reference sequence). The length of the CDR3 is 16 residues. V gave up 5 bases and J gave up 1 base, with 14 bases separating them. CDR3 DNA: TGTGCCAGTAGTCTCTATTGGGACATGAACACCGGGGAGCTGTTTTTT. Protein product: CASSLYWDMNTGELFF.

V usage is TRBV29-1 and J usage is TRBJ2-1; the match to TRBD1 covers 10 bases. CDR3 length: 13 residues. CDR1 is SQVTM and CDR2 is ANQGSEA in the germline V gene. Trimming at V came to 7 bases and at J to 9 bases, leaving 9 bases not matched to a gene. This CDR3 is CSGGTGEGGEQFF. DNA of the CDR3: TGCAGCGGCGGGACAGGGGAAGGGGGTGAGCAGTTCTTC.

This chain links TRBV7-2 with TRBJ1-2; no clear D gene. Trimming pared 1 base from V and 0 bases from J, leaving 6 bases between. CDR1 and CDR2 (germline): SGHTA, FQGNSA. The CDR3 runs to 14 residues. The DNA for the CDR3 is TGTGCCAGCAGCTTAGTTCGAGCTAACTATGGCTACACCTTC. The encoded protein is CASSLVRANYGYTF.

This rearrangement joins TRBV5-4 to TRBJ1-4; D not certain. Germline-derived CDR1 and CDR2 are SGHNT and YYREEE (reference sequence). The length of the CDR3 is 15 residues. V lost 4 bases and J 4 bases, leaving 14 bases between the germline ends. The CDR3 spells CASSEGGRLNEKLFF. The CDR3 DNA is TGTGCCAGCAGCGAGGGAGGGCGCCTTAATGAAAAACTGTTTTTT. Together with reference TRBV5-4 and TRBJ1-4, the CDR3 gives the full variable domain: ETGVTQSPTHLIKTRGQQVTLRCSSQSGHNTVSWYQQALGQGPQFIFQYYREEENGRGNFPPRFSGLQFPNYSSELNVNALELDDSALYLCASSEGGRLNEKLFFGSGTQLSVL.

The chain combines TRBV5-1 with TRBJ2-1, with TRBD2 identical over 13 bases. CDR1 is SGHRS, CDR2 YFSETQ, per germline. The CDR3 runs 16 residues. Trimming took 4 bases from V and 6 from J; bases not matched to a gene: 7. The CDR3 is CASSTQLAGGRNEQFF. Here the CDR3 DNA reads TGCGCCAGCAGCACCCAACTAGCGGGAGGGCGCAATGAGCAGTTCTTC.

This clone appeared once. V and J are TRBV5-1 and TRBJ2-5, with a tentative D call TRBD2 (6 bases). This CDR3 contains 15 residues. In germline, CDR1 is SGHRS, CDR2 YFSETQ. V lost 0 bases and J lost 3, with 12 bases in between. The CDR3 region is CASSLGPTGEETQYF. CDR3 in DNA: TGCGCCAGCAGCTTGGGGCCCACGGGGGAAGAGACCCAGTACTTC.

This rearrangement joins TRBV28 to TRBJ1-3; D is ambiguous. The CDR3 is 12 residues long. The V gene's germline CDR1 is MDHEN and CDR2 SYDVKM. Trimming removed 10 bases at V and 4 bases at J, with 11 bases between. CDR3 coding DNA: TGTGCCACAAGGACTGGGGGAAACACCATATATTTT. This translates into CATRTGGNTIYF.

The chain links TRBV9 to TRBJ2-7; D is possibly TRBD2 (6 bases). CDR1 SGDLS and CDR2 YYNGEE come from the germline V gene. CDR3 length: 15 residues. V was pared by 3 bases and J by 3 bases, with 16 bases between. The DNA of the CDR3 is TGTGCCAGCAGCGGGCAACCCCGGGGAGGCTACGAGCAGTACTTC. It is translated as CASSGQPRGGYEQYF.

The chain joins TRBV5-6 to TRBJ2-6; D gene ambiguous. V lost 5 bases and J 0 bases, leaving 12 bases between the germline ends. Germline V gene lookup returns CDR1 SGHDT and CDR2 YYEEEE. This CDR3 spans 16 amino acids. The DNA for the CDR3 is TGTGCCAGCAGTTACGACACCCCCTCTGGGGCCAACGTCCTGACTTTC. It codes for CASSYDTPSGANVLTF.

This chain joins TRBV29-1 and TRBJ2-7; 8 bases line up with TRBD2. This CDR3 is built from 14 residues. V dropped 4 bases and J dropped 1; count of bases not matched to a gene: 6. Germline V CDR1 and CDR2: SQVTM, ANQGSEA. The CDR3 is CSVVLAGISYEQYF. As DNA, the CDR3 is TGCAGCGTTGTTCTAGCGGGTATATCCTACGAGCAGTACTTC.

This clone came up a few times. This chain links TRBV10-1 with TRBJ2-7; TRBD2 aligns across 10 bases. V lost 4 bases to trimming and J lost 3 bases; unmatched junction nucleotides: 0. CDR1 and CDR2 from the germline V gene are WNHNN and SYGVQD (reference sequence). The CDR3 contains 13 residues. The CDR3 here is CASSASGGYEQYF. CDR3 in DNA: TGCGCCAGCAGTGCTAGCGGGGGCTACGAGCAGTACTTC.

CDR3 sequence (DNA): TGTGCCAGCAACTTGGACAGGGCGAACACTGAAGCTTTCTTT. It codes for CASNLDRANTEAFF. The rearrangement joins TRBV7-2 to TRBJ1-1, with TRBD1 matching 8 bases. V was clipped by 7 bases and J by 1 base; unmatched bases: 5. This CDR3 comprises 14 residues. The germline V gene has CDR1 SGHTA and CDR2 FQGNSA.

The genes are TRBV4-2 and TRBJ2-2; tentative D call: TRBD2 (6 bases). The germline CDR1 and CDR2 sequences are LGHNA and YNFKEQ. Trimming stripped 4 bases from V and 8 bases from J, with 17 bases between. The CDR3 has 15 residues. CDR3 residues: CASSRDLTYSGELFF. The CDR3 nucleotides read TGTGCCAGCAGCCGGGACTTAACCTATTCGGGGGAGCTGTTTTTT.